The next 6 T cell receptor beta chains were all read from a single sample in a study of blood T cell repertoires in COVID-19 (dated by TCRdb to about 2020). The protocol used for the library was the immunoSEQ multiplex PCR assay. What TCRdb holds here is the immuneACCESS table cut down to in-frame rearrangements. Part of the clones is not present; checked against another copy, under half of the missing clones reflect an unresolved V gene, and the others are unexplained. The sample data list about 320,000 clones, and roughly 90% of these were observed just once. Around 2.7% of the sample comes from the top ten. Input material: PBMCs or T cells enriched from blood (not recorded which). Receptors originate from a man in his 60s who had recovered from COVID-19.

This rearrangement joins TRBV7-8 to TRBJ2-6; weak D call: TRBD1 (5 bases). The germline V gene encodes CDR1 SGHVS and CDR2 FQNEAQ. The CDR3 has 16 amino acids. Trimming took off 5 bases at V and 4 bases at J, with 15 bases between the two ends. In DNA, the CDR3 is TGTGCCAGCAGCCCCAGGGTTGTGGCGGGGGCCAACGTCCTGACTTTC. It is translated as CASSPRVVAGANVLTF.

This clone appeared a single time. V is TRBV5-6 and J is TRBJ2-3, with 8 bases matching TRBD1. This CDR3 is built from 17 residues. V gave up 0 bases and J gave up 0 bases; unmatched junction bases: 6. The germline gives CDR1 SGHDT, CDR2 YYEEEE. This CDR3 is CASSLVRQGISTDTQYF. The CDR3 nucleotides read TGTGCCAGCAGCTTGGTCCGACAGGGGATAAGCACAGATACGCAGTATTTT. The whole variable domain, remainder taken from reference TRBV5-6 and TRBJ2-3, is DAGVTQSPTHLIKTRGQQVTLRCSPKSGHDTVSWYQQALGQGPQFIFQYYEEEERQRGNFPDRFSGHQFPNYSSELNVNALLLGDSALYLCASSLVRQGISTDTQYFGPGTRLTVL.

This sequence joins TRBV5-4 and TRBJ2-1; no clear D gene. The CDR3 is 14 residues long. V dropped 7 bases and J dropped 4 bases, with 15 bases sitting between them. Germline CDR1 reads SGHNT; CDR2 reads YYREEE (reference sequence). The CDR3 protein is CASAIVTGYNEQFF. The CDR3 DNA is TGTGCCAGCGCGATCGTAACGGGTTACAATGAGCAGTTCTTC.

The CDR3 protein is CASNGQLNTEAFF. The DNA for the CDR3 is TGCGCCAGCAATGGGCAGCTGAACACTGAAGCTTTCTTT. The chain uses TRBV5-1 and TRBJ1-1; D call uncertain. V was cut by 6 bases and J by 0 bases, with 9 bases left in between. Looked up from germline, CDR1 is SGHRS and CDR2 is YFSETQ. The length of the CDR3 is 13 residues.

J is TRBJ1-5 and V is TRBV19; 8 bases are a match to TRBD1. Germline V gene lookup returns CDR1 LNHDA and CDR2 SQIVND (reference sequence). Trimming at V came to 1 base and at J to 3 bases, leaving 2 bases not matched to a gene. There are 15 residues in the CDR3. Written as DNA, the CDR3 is TGTGCCAGTAGTATAGTACAGGGGGTCAATCAGCCCCAGCATTTT. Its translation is CASSIVQGVNQPQHF.

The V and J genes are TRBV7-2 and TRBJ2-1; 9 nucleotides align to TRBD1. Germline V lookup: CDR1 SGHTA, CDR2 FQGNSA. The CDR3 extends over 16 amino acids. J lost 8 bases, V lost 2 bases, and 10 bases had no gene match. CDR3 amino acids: CASSLFGTGKVDEQFF. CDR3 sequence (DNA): TGTGCCAGCAGCTTATTCGGGACAGGGAAAGTCGATGAGCAGTTCTTC.